Each of the 31 T cell receptor beta chains below was sequenced from the same sample in a study of monozygotic twins with inflammatory bowel disease (dated by TCRdb to between 2018 and 2021). Library creation used 5' RACE. TCRdb names Illumina HiSeq 2500 as the instrument used. One entry per CDR3 protein sequence results from the TCRdb reprocessing of the reads, with DNA left out. The table kept for this sample lists roughly 320,000 distinct CDR3 sequences. The leading ten clones occupy more than 4.5% of the sample. Sequencing used blood. Receptor source: a human donor with ulcerative colitis or Crohn's disease, or a healthy co-twin of an affected twin (not recorded which).

The chain couples TRBV7-2 to TRBJ2-1; lacking DNA, the TRBD2 call made by TCRdb goes unchecked. CDR1 is SGHTA and CDR2 is FQGNSA in the germline V gene. This CDR3 spans 17 amino acids. CDR3 sequence: CASSLALGLAGLNEQFF.

The chain employs TRBV20-1 and TRBJ2-7. Germline values: CDR1 DFQATT, CDR2 SNEGSKA (reference sequence). This CDR3 spans 11 amino acids. This CDR3 reads CSASRSGQQYF.

This chain joins TRBV7-8 and TRBJ2-7; TCRdb's D gene call, TRBD1, goes unchecked for lack of DNA. Germline assignment: CDR1 SGHVS and CDR2 FQNEAQ. This CDR3 is built from 12 residues. CDR3 sequence: CASSRTGFEQYF.

The J gene is TRBJ2-5, the V gene TRBV7-2; TCRdb outputs TRBD1, but without DNA this stays unchecked. Germline values: CDR1 SGHTA, CDR2 FQGNSA. The CDR3 runs 14 residues. CDR3 loop: CASRGGQELETQYF.

The V call is TRBV7-8, the J call TRBJ1-3; no DNA is available, so the TRBD1 call from TCRdb remains unchecked. Looked up from germline, CDR1 is SGHVS and CDR2 is FQNEAQ. CDR3 length: 14 amino acids. CDR3 loop: CASSYREPGNTIYF. Full variable domain (remainder filled in from reference TRBV7-8 and TRBJ1-3): GAGVSQSPRYKVAKRGQDVALRCDPISGHVSLFWYQQALGQGPEFLTYFQNEAQLDKSGLPSDRFFAERPEGSVSTLKIQRTQQEDSAVYLCASSYREPGNTIYFGEGSWLTVV.

This rearrangement joins TRBV6-5 to TRBJ2-4; TCRdb picks TRBD2, but there is no DNA to check that call. The CDR3 consists of 19 residues. Germline V gives CDR1 MNHEY, CDR2 SVGAGI. CDR3: CASSYSSGGGVLTKNIQYF.

The gene calls are TRBV20-1 and TRBJ2-1; TCRdb's assignment of TRBD2 cannot be checked, as there is no DNA. The CDR3 loop spans 18 amino acids. Germline assignment: CDR1 DFQATT and CDR2 SNEGSKA (reference sequence). The CDR3 protein is CSGTTLLTSGGTRNEQFF.

The chain is built from TRBV7-3 and TRBJ1-1; absent DNA, TCRdb's TRBD1 call cannot be checked. The CDR3 is 15 amino acids. From germline, CDR1 is SGHTA and CDR2 FQGTGA. The CDR3 sequence: CASSLTGGVNTEAFF.

This CDR3 reads CASSQVGTGLGWELFF. The rearrangement joins TRBV7-2 to TRBJ2-2; there is no DNA to check the TCRdb D call of TRBD1. The V gene's germline CDR1 is SGHTA and CDR2 FQGNSA. The CDR3 has 16 residues.

The J gene is TRBJ2-1, the V gene TRBV4-2; the D gene TCRdb calls, TRBD2, cannot be checked with no DNA. The germline V gene encodes CDR1 LGHNA and CDR2 YNFKEQ. The CDR3 length is 15 residues. The CDR3 is CASSQVSSGRNEQFF.

The chain combines TRBV5-1 with TRBJ2-3; the TRBD2 assignment by TCRdb is unverifiable without DNA. The germline CDR1 and CDR2 sequences are SGHRS and YFSETQ. There are 18 residues in the CDR3. CDR3 in amino acids: CASSLGRLAGGFTDTQYF.

This chain uses TRBV19 with TRBJ1-5; the TCRdb D gene call, TRBD1, has no DNA to confirm it. The germline V gene encodes CDR1 LNHDA and CDR2 SQIVND (reference sequence). The CDR3 runs 13 residues. This CDR3 is CASCRGDNQPQHF.

This chain joins TRBV9 and TRBJ1-3; TCRdb designates TRBD1, a call that cannot be tested without DNA. CDR3 length equals 16 residues. Germline lookup yields CDR1 SGDLS and CDR2 YYNGEE. The CDR3 loop reads CASSLSLGTGGNTIYF.

The chain links TRBV10-3 to TRBJ1-5. Per the germline V gene, CDR1 is ENHRY and CDR2 is SYGVKD. The CDR3 is 12 amino acids. Here the CDR3 reads CAISADNQPQHF.

This rearrangement joins TRBV7-2 to TRBJ2-7; without DNA, the TCRdb call of TRBD1 cannot be checked. Germline values: CDR1 SGHTA, CDR2 FQGNSA. This CDR3 is built from 15 residues. This CDR3 is CASSSGTGSSYEQYF.

The chain couples TRBV29-1 to TRBJ2-1; TCRdb designates TRBD2, a call that cannot be tested without DNA. CDR3 length: 12 amino acids. Germline assignment: CDR1 SQVTM and CDR2 ANQGSEA. The CDR3 here is CSVEGTPNEQFF.

The chain employs TRBV7-2 and TRBJ1-5; TCRdb calls TRBD1, which cannot be checked without DNA. Germline assignment: CDR1 SGHTA and CDR2 FQGNSA. The CDR3 spans 12 residues. The CDR3 sequence: CASSARNQPQHF.

The chain combines TRBV5-1 with TRBJ2-3; the TCRdb call, TRBD2, lacks DNA for checking. This CDR3 is built from 17 residues. Germline lookup yields CDR1 SGHRS and CDR2 YFSETQ. Here the CDR3 reads CASSLAQFSGSTDTQYF.

The chain employs TRBV4-3 and TRBJ2-1; the TRBD1 assignment by TCRdb is unverifiable without DNA. Germline CDR1 and CDR2: LGHNA and YSLEER. The CDR3 sequence is 15 residues long. The CDR3 spells CASSQEALPRGEQFF.

This rearrangement joins TRBV27 to TRBJ2-7; TCRdb lists TRBD2, though no DNA is available to test this call. Germline V gene data show CDR1 as MNHEY and CDR2 as SMNVEV (reference sequence). CDR3 length: 13 residues. The CDR3 is CASRRDGPYEQYF.

The chain recombines TRBV7-3 with TRBJ2-2; as DNA is missing, the TRBD1 call by TCRdb cannot be tested. The length of the CDR3 is 15 residues. CDR1 SGHTA and CDR2 FQGTGA come from the germline V gene. CDR3 residues: CASSPDRAGTGELFF.

The chain links TRBV7-2 to TRBJ1-2; TCRdb selects TRBD1, and the lack of DNA leaves this call unchecked. In germline, CDR1 is SGHTA, CDR2 FQGNSA. The CDR3 spans 13 residues. CDR3 residues: CASRMRGNYGYTF.

V usage is TRBV12-3 or TRBV12-4 and J usage is TRBJ2-1; TCRdb selects TRBD2, and the lack of DNA leaves this call unchecked. This CDR3 region has 15 residues. CDR3 sequence: CASSFALSSGGEQFF.

This rearrangement joins TRBV7-3 to TRBJ2-3; the D call of TRBD2 rests on TCRdb alone, since no DNA is present to check it. CDR1 is SGHTA and CDR2 is FQGTGA in the germline V gene. The CDR3 consists of 16 residues. CDR3 loop: CASSLNPAGDTDTQYF.

V gene TRBV7-2 combines with J gene TRBJ1-2. The CDR3 is 14 amino acids. Germline assignment: CDR1 SGHTA and CDR2 FQGNSA. The CDR3 protein is CASSLSGANYGYTF.

The chain links TRBV25-1 to TRBJ2-2; there is no DNA to check the TCRdb D call of TRBD1. This CDR3 region has 15 residues. Looked up from germline, CDR1 is MGHDK and CDR2 is SYGVNS. The chain's CDR3 is CASSVLGPRGGELFF.

V gene TRBV5-4 combines with J gene TRBJ1-2; TCRdb outputs TRBD1, but without DNA this stays unchecked. CDR1 is SGHNT and CDR2 is YYREEE in the germline V gene (reference sequence). The CDR3 is made up of 13 amino acids. CDR3 protein: CASSSGTLDGYTF.

The V gene is TRBV7-2, the J gene TRBJ2-2; the TCRdb call, TRBD1, lacks DNA for checking. This CDR3 is built from 13 residues. The germline gives CDR1 SGHTA, CDR2 FQGNSA. CDR3 sequence reads: CASSQQGFGELFF.

This chain uses TRBV20-1 with TRBJ2-7; TCRdb selects TRBD1, and the lack of DNA leaves this call unchecked. The CDR3 is made up of 13 amino acids. Germline V lookup: CDR1 DFQATT, CDR2 SNEGSKA (reference sequence). The CDR3 reads CSARSGASYEQYF.

This CDR3 is CAISGGQGAYEQYF. The chain combines TRBV10-3 with TRBJ2-7; the TCRdb D gene call, TRBD1, has no DNA to confirm it. The length of the CDR3 is 14 residues. CDR1 is ENHRY and CDR2 is SYGVKD in the germline V gene.

This chain links TRBV9 with TRBJ2-7. Germline V gene lookup returns CDR1 SGDLS and CDR2 YYNGEE. The CDR3 is 15 residues long. CDR3 loop: CASSLLGEFAYEQYF.